The subject of this entry is one TCR beta chain. Its antigen is unknown. Nothing much larger sits one base from this clone, and base qualities are not available. CDR1 MGHRA and CDR2 YSYEKL were looked up in the germline V gene. The CDR3 runs 13 amino acids, cysteine and phenylalanine included. Just the 39-base CDR3 DNA is kept, in frame starting at base 1. Cut back by 0 bases and 3 bases, the V and J ends lie 5 bases apart. The data were obtained in a study of neoadjuvant anti-PD-1 for oral cavity cancer (dated by TCRdb to the early 2020s). With respect to the entire study: Patients mostly received three to four biweekly doses of nivolumab at 3 mg/kg before curative-intent surgical resection. Responders were defined as patients with complete response, partial response or stable disease by RECIST 1.1; non-responders were defined as patients with progression. A roughly 35% response rate was observed in the parent correlative cohort, in which about a dozen patients were included. Patients who did not progress were given a fourth nivolumab dose at about day 43 and had definitive surgical resection on days 50-56.

The time point label on this specimen signifies: before neoadjuvant nivolumab. The patients had newly diagnosed stage II-IVA oral cavity squamous cell carcinoma and had not received any prior systemic or radiation treatment. The cohort was composed of patients with HPV-negative, locally advanced oral cavity squamous cell carcinoma. Peripheral blood mononuclear cells were analyzed directly and were not maintained or expanded in culture. The samples were drawn from a longitudinal correlative study tied to a single-arm phase II trial testing neoadjuvant nivolumab in oral cavity squamous cell carcinoma. Subject-matched pre- and post-treatment PBMCs and tumors from three responders and three non-responders were subjected to genomic DNA-based TCRbeta sequencing. Peripheral blood mononuclear cells were collected before nivolumab treatment and were collected again after treatment, at the time of surgery. The Maxwell RSC DNA from Cells kit was used to extract genomic DNA from PBMCs.

For deep sequencing of PBMC libraries, mostly roughly 450 ng of input genomic DNA was used, and six replicates were run per sample. TCRbeta libraries were prepared with the immunoSEQ hsTCRbeta kit according to the manufacturer's instructions. The completed libraries were mixed into a single pool at 3 nM, then sequenced with an Illumina NovaSeq 6000 S4 flow cell. The authors' analysis ran thus. The immunoSEQ Analyzer was used for raw data preprocessing and quality control. The analysis was restricted to productive rearrangements, with each unique CDR3 amino acid sequence defining a clonotype. Repertoire clonality was estimated as the Gini-Simpson index, which was calculated using the R package tcR. Gini indices were compared with Student's t test, and associations with tumor size change were assessed by Pearson correlation. TCRdb mirrors the immuneACCESS table, restricted to in-frame sequences. Some clones are absent from its copies; in checked studies, under half trace to an unresolved V gene, and the reason for the others is unknown. V and J calls and clone size are as listed in that table; D and trimming were resolved from the DNA. This sample holds tens of thousands of clones; roughly 80% were observed only once. Together, the top ten hold just over 2.5% of the sample.

Study-level results and caveats: After neoadjuvant nivolumab, T cell clonality (Gini index) in PBMCs was significantly higher in non-responders than in responders. Higher pretreatment blood Treg/Th17 ratios correlated with higher pretreatment blood TCRbeta clonality and lower post-treatment tumor TCRbeta clonality. Only a few patients per response group were included in the TCR analyses, and the authors called for validation in larger cohorts.

Material: PBMCs, obtained before nivolumab (anti-PD-1) treatment. The source is a person aged 35-79 years with oral cavity squamous cell carcinoma. Here the chain combines TRBV4-1 and TRBJ1-2, with no confident D gene call. CDR3 loop: CASSQDADYGYTF. The nucleotide sequence reads as follows: TGCGCCAGCAGCCAAGATGCCGACTATGGCTACACCTTC.